This T cell receptor beta chain was recorded in a study of blood T cell repertoires in COVID-19. Measured with immunoSEQ multiplex PCR; TCRdb has only the in-frame clones, and not every one. The sample has over 65,000 clones, roughly 78% seen once. Unmatched junction bases numbered 3, after V lost 3 bases and J lost 2 bases. Germline CDR1 and CDR2: LGHDT and YNNKEL (reference sequence). This CDR3 has 14 amino acids. The TCR originated in a man aged 60 to 75 with COVID-19, enrolled during active disease. Sequenced sample: peripheral blood. The chain employs TRBV3-1 (or the pseudogene TRBV3-2) and TRBJ1-1; 7 bases are shared with TRBD1. The CDR3 region is CASSQGQINTEAFF. CDR3 bases: TGTGCCAGCAGCCAGGGACAGATAAACACTGAAGCTTTCTTT.